Below, 24 T cell receptor beta chains from the same sample are listed, as sequenced in a study of blood T cell repertoires in COVID-19 (dated by TCRdb to the early 2020s). Libraries were built with the immunoSEQ multiplex PCR assay. Imported from immuneACCESS, the table was reduced by TCRdb to in-frame sequences with V and J called. These copies leave out some clones; in studies compared against another copy, an unresolved V gene accounts for under half, and the cause of the remainder is not known. The sample contains hundreds of thousands of clones, around 91% of them found a single time. The top ten clones comprise roughly 1.5% of the sample. Specimen: PBMCs or T cells enriched from blood (not recorded which). The source is a woman under 30 with acute COVID-19.

The rearrangement links TRBV5-1 to TRBJ1-1; TRBD1 aligns across 8 bases. There are 14 residues in the CDR3. With 4 bases clipped from V and 6 bases from J, the junction kept 8 bases outside the gene matches. CDR1 is SGHRS, CDR2 YFSETQ, per germline. CDR3 bases: TGCGCCAGCAGCCCATTACAGGGGGGGGCTGAAGCTTTCTTT. This translates into CASSPLQGGAEAFF.

J is TRBJ1-2 and V is TRBV11-2; the D is unclear. V was shortened by 1 base and J by 4 bases, with 7 bases between the two germline ends. The CDR3 runs to 13 residues. CDR1 and CDR2 (germline): SGHAT, FQNNGV. The CDR3 coding sequence is TGTGCCAGCAGCTTAGTAGGGAGCTATGGCTACACCTTC. Translated, it gives CASSLVGSYGYTF.

The chain has TRBV28 and TRBJ2-7; D perhaps matches TRBD1 (6 bases). V was trimmed by 11 bases and J by 5 bases, leaving 22 bases between them. The CDR3 totals 14 residues. Germline V CDR1 and CDR2: MDHEN, SYDVKM. CDR3 region: CALATQGRGNEQYF. The DNA of the CDR3 is TGTGCCTTGGCAACACAGGGCCGCGGTAACGAGCAGTACTTC.

This clone appeared a single time. The chain employs TRBV4-2 and TRBJ2-5, with 9 bases that match TRBD1. CDR1 is LGHNA, CDR2 YNFKEQ, per germline. J was trimmed by 5 bases and V by 3 bases; bases with no gene match: 7. The CDR3 loop spans 15 amino acids. The DNA of the CDR3 is TGTGCCAGCAGCCACACGGGACAGGGTAGTGAGACCCAGTACTTC. Its protein product is CASSHTGQGSETQYF.

The chain uses TRBV27 and TRBJ1-1, with 10 bases aligning to TRBD1. The junction had 5 bases not matched to a gene; V was cut back by 7 bases and J by 0 bases. This CDR3 has 15 amino acids. Germline V CDR1 and CDR2: MNHEY, SMNVEV (reference sequence). CDR3 loop: CASMDRGALNTEAFF. CDR3 nucleotides: TGTGCCAGCATGGACAGGGGGGCGTTGAACACTGAAGCTTTCTTT.

The CDR3 here is CASGTARGPQHF. Here the CDR3 DNA reads TGTGCCAGCGGGACAGCCCGTGGGCCCCAGCATTTT. V usage is TRBV19 and J usage is TRBJ1-5; 7 bases line up with TRBD1. This CDR3 region has 12 residues. Per germline, CDR1 LNHDA and CDR2 SQIVND (reference sequence). V shed 9 bases and J 9 bases; nucleotides not matched to a gene: 8.

J is TRBJ1-5 and V is TRBV27; D gene ambiguous. The V end was cut by 3 bases, the J end by 11 bases, with 23 bases between. Germline V gives CDR1 MNHEY, CDR2 SMNVEV (reference sequence). The CDR3 extends over 16 amino acids. The CDR3 sequence is CASSFGRGQPLGSQHF. CDR3 nucleotide sequence: TGTGCCAGCAGTTTCGGGAGAGGGCAGCCCTTAGGTTCCCAGCATTTT.

As to this clone: Other nucleotide sequences in the sample specify the same CDR3. V usage is TRBV4-3 and J usage is TRBJ2-1, with TRBD1 as a possible D gene (6 bases). The CDR3 sequence is 15 residues long. With 1 base removed from V and 4 bases from J, the gap between germline ends came to 11 bases. Germline-derived CDR1 and CDR2 are LGHNA and YSLEER. CDR3 sequence: CASSQGTALYNEQFF. The CDR3 coding sequence is TGCGCCAGCAGCCAAGGGACAGCCTTATACAATGAGCAGTTCTTC.

The rearrangement links TRBV3-1 (or the pseudogene TRBV3-2) to TRBJ1-1, with a tentative D call TRBD1 (5 bases). The germline V and J ends were trimmed by 1 base and 0 bases, with 15 bases remaining between them. CDR3 size: 17 residues. Germline CDR1 is LGHDT and CDR2 is YNNKEL (reference sequence). The CDR3 region has the DNA TGTGCCAGCAGCCAAGTCTCCCGGGGGGGTTTGAACACTGAAGCTTTCTTT. It encodes CASSQVSRGGLNTEAFF.

The chain links TRBV6-1 to TRBJ2-7, with D perhaps TRBD1 (5 bases). The CDR3 is made up of 18 amino acids. CDR1 and CDR2 from the germline V gene are MNHNS and SASEGT. With 3 bases removed from V and 5 bases from J, the gap between germline ends came to 26 bases. Here the CDR3 reads CASSDAGLGRWLKDEQYF. The DNA for the CDR3 is TGTGCCAGCAGTGACGCAGGGCTGGGCAGATGGCTGAAAGACGAGCAGTACTTC.

This chain joins TRBV3-1 (or the pseudogene TRBV3-2) and TRBJ1-6; 9 bases fit TRBD1. Germline trimming cut 6 bases from V and 6 bases from J; bases unmatched to any gene: 6. This CDR3 comprises 15 residues. Germline V CDR1 and CDR2: LGHDT, YNNKEL (reference sequence). CDR3 sequence reads: CASRAQGAVNSPLHF. CDR3 bases: TGTGCCAGCAGGGCACAGGGGGCGGTTAATTCACCCCTCCACTTT.

The V call is TRBV3-1 (or the pseudogene TRBV3-2), the J call TRBJ2-7, with 7 bases identical to TRBD2. Germline V gene lookup returns CDR1 LGHDT and CDR2 YNNKEL (reference sequence). V shed 2 bases, J shed 1 base, and the junction held 5 bases outside the gene matches. CDR3 size: 15 residues. CDR3 DNA: TGTGCCAGCAGCCAACCCTCTAGCGGATCCTACGAGCAGTACTTC. As protein: CASSQPSSGSYEQYF.

The genes are TRBV30 and TRBJ1-2; no reliable D call. The V gene's germline CDR1 is GTSNPN and CDR2 SVGIG (reference sequence). There are 13 residues in the CDR3. V lost 0 bases and J 0 bases, leaving 5 bases between the germline ends. The CDR3 region is CAWSVAANYGYTF. CDR3 DNA: TGTGCCTGGAGTGTAGCCGCTAACTATGGCTACACCTTC.

This chain uses TRBV5-1 with TRBJ2-7; 7 bases line up with TRBD1. The CDR3 loop spans 15 amino acids. Germline V CDR1 and CDR2: SGHRS, YFSETQ. The trim removed 5 bases at V and 0 bases at J, leaving 8 bases unmatched. The CDR3 coding sequence is TGCGCCAGCAGACAAGGCCAGGGGGTCTCCTACGAGCAGTACTTC. Translating gives CASRQGQGVSYEQYF.

V gene TRBV10-2 combines with J gene TRBJ2-1, with 7 nucleotides matching TRBD2. This CDR3 contains 11 residues. Germline-derived CDR1 and CDR2 are WSHSY and SAAADI. Losses at the gene ends were 7 bases for V and 7 bases for J; bases not matched to a gene: 1. The CDR3: CASTGGNEQFF. The CDR3 DNA sequence: TGCGCCAGCACCGGGGGGAATGAGCAGTTCTTC.

This clone has just a few counts. The rearrangement links TRBV19 to TRBJ1-1; no definite D call. V was clipped by 2 bases and J by 1 base, with 8 bases between them. CDR1 is LNHDA, CDR2 SQIVND, per germline (reference sequence). This CDR3 region has 14 residues. CDR3 residues: CASSIKQQNTEAFF. DNA for the CDR3: TGTGCCAGTAGTATAAAACAGCAGAACACTGAAGCTTTCTTT. Filled out from reference TRBV19 and TRBJ1-1, the complete variable domain reads DGGITQSPKYLFRKEGQNVTLSCEQNLNHDAMYWYRQDPGQGLRLIYYSQIVNDFQKGDIAEGYSVSREKKESFPLTVTSAQKNPTAFYLCASSIKQQNTEAFFGQGTRLTVV.

This clone occurred once. V is TRBV5-1 and J is TRBJ1-2; 8 nucleotides line up with TRBD1. Trimming took 0 bases from V and 7 from J; bases not matched to a gene: 8. This CDR3 contains 15 residues. Germline-derived CDR1 and CDR2 are SGHRS and YFSETQ. The CDR3 coding sequence is TGCGCCAGCAGCTTGGAAACAACAGGGGGAGGTGGCTACACCTTC. This codes for CASSLETTGGGGYTF.

The chain employs TRBV24-1 and TRBJ2-1; TRBD1 agrees at 7 bases. The CDR3 runs to 13 residues. Per germline, CDR1 KGHDR and CDR2 SFDVKD. V was clipped by 2 bases and J by 8 bases; unmatched bases: 2. Written as DNA, the CDR3 is TGTGCCACCAGTGATTCTACAGGGGATGAGCAGTTCTTC. Protein sequence: CATSDSTGDEQFF.

The gene calls are TRBV13 and TRBJ2-7, with D possibly matching TRBD2 (6 bases). From germline, CDR1 is PRHDT and CDR2 FYEKMQ (reference sequence). The CDR3 has 13 amino acids. V shed 6 bases and J shed 3 bases, with 12 bases lying between them. The CDR3 region is CASSFRRDYEQYF. Written as DNA, the CDR3 is TGTGCCAGCAGTTTCCGGCGGGACTACGAGCAGTACTTC. The whole variable domain, filled in from reference TRBV13 and TRBJ2-7, reads AAGVIQSPRHLIKEKRETATLKCYPIPRHDTVYWYQQGPGQDPQFLISFYEKMQSDKGSIPDRFSAQQFSDYHSELNMSSLELGDSALYFCASSFRRDYEQYFGPGTRLTVT.

Regarding this clone: The DNA is omitted, as the CDR3 cannot be located on it reliably, and the CDR3 follows TCRdb's listing. V is TRBV12-2 and J is TRBJ2-1; the table's D gene call, TRBD2, was not cross checked with the DNA. TRBV12-2 is a listed pseudogene. The CDR3 spans 21 residues, counting both ends. The CDR3 sequence is CASRLVVGRLAGWGVGNEQFF.

The CDR3 here is CAWSVQRESPLHF. CDR3 in DNA: TGTGCCTGGAGTGTACAGAGGGAATCACCCCTCCACTTT. The rearrangement links TRBV30 to TRBJ1-6; D gene unclear. The CDR3 runs to 13 residues. Trimming cost V 0 bases and J 10 bases, with 10 bases left between them. Per the germline V gene, CDR1 is GTSNPN and CDR2 is SVGIG (reference sequence).

V usage is TRBV7-8 and J usage is TRBJ2-7, with 8 positions matching TRBD1. There are 14 residues in the CDR3. CDR1 and CDR2 (germline): SGHVS, FQNEAQ. V shed 4 bases and J 2 bases; nucleotides not matched to a gene: 4. The CDR3 coding sequence is TGTGCCAGCAGCTACGGACAGGGAACCTACGAGCAGTACTTC. It translates to CASSYGQGTYEQYF.

This chain uses TRBV25-1 with TRBJ2-7, with D possibly being TRBD1 (6 bases). V lost 1 base and J lost 2, with 12 bases in between. CDR3 length equals 15 residues. Germline V CDR1 and CDR2: MGHDK, SYGVNS. The chain's CDR3 is CASSESGRGTYEQYF. CDR3 DNA sequence: TGTGCCAGCAGTGAATCTGGCAGGGGAACCTACGAGCAGTACTTC.

The chain combines TRBV4-3 with TRBJ2-7, with D possibly being TRBD1 (6 bases). CDR1 is LGHNA, CDR2 YSLEER, per germline. Trimming removed 0 bases from V and 7 bases from J, with 13 bases in between. CDR3 length equals 14 residues. CDR3 residues: CASSQDRLRGEQYF. The CDR3 DNA reads TGCGCCAGCAGCCAAGATCGTCTCAGGGGTGAGCAGTACTTC.